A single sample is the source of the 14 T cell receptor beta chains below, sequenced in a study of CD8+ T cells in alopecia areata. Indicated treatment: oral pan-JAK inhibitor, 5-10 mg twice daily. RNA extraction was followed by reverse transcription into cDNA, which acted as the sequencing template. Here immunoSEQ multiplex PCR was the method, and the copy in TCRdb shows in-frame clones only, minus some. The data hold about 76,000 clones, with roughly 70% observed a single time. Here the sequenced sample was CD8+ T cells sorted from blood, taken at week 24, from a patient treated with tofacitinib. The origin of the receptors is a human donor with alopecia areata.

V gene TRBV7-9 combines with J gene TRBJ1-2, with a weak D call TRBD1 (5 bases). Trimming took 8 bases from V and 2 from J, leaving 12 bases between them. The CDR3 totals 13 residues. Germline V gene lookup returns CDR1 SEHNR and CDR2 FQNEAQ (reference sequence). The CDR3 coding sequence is TGTGCCAGCGCGTTGTGGGACAACTATGGCTACACCTTC. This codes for CASALWDNYGYTF. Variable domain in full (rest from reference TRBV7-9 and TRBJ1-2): DTGVSQNPRHKITKRGQNVTFRCDPISEHNRLYWYRQTLGQGPEFLTYFQNEAQLEKSRLLSDRFSAERPKGSFSTLEIQRTEQGDSAMYLCASALWDNYGYTFGSGTRLTVV.

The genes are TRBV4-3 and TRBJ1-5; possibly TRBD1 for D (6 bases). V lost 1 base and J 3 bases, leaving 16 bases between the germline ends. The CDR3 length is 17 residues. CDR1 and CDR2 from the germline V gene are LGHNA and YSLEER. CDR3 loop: CASSQALAGAINQPQHF. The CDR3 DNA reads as TGCGCCAGCAGCCAAGCTTTGGCAGGGGCAATCAATCAGCCCCAGCATTTT.

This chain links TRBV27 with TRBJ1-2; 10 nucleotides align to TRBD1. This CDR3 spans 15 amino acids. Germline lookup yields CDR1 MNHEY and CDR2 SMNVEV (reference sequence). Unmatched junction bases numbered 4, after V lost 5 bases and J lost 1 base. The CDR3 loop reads CASSPGTGVNYGYTF. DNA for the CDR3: TGTGCCAGCAGTCCCGGGACAGGGGTTAACTATGGCTACACCTTC.

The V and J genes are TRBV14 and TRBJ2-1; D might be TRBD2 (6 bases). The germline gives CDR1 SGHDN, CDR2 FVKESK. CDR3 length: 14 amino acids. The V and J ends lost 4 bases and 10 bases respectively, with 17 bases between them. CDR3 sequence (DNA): TGTGCCAGCAGCCCCCGGGGGACCCCCGGGGAGCAGTTCTTC. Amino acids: CASSPRGTPGEQFF.

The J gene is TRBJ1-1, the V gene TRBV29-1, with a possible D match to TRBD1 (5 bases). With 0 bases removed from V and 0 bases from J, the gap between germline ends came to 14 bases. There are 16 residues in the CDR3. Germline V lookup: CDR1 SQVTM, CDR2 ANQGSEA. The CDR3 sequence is CSVEDLGSGMNTEAFF. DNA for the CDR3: TGCAGCGTTGAAGATCTTGGGTCAGGGATGAACACTGAAGCTTTCTTT.

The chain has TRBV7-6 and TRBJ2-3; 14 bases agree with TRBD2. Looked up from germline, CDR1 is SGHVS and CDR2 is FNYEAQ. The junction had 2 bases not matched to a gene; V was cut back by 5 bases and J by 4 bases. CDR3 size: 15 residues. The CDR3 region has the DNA TGTGCCAGCAGCCGACTAGCGGGGGGGTCAGATACGCAGTATTTT. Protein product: CASSRLAGGSDTQYF.

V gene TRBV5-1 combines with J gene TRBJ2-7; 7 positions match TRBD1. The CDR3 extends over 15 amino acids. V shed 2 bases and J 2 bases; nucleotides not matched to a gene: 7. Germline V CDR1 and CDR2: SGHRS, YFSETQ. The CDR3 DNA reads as TGCGCCAGCAGCTTTGGACAGGAGAGGACCTACGAGCAGTACTTC. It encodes CASSFGQERTYEQYF.

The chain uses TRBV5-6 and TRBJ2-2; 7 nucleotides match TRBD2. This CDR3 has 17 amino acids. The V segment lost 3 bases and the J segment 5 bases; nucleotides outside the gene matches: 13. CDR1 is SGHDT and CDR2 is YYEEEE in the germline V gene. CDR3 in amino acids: CASSSSGLSTSTGELFF. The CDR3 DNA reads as TGTGCCAGCAGCTCTTCGGGACTATCTACGAGTACCGGGGAGCTGTTTTTT.

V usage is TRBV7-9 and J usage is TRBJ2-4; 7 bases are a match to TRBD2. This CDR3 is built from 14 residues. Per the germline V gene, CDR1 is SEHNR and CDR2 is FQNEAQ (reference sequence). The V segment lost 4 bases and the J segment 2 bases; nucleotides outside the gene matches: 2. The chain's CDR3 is CASSSLASKNIQYF. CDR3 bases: TGTGCCAGCAGCTCACTAGCGTCCAAAAACATTCAGTACTTC.

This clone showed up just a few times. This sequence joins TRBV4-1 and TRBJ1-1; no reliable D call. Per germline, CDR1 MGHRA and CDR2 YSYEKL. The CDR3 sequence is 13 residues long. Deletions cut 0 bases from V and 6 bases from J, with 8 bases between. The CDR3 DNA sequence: TGCGCCAGCAGCCAAGATCTTAAGGCTGAAGCTTTCTTT. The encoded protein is CASSQDLKAEAFF.

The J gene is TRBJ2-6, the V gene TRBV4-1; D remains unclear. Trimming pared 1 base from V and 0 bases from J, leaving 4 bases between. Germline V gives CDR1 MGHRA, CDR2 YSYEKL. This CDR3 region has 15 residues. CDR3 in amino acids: CASSQVGSGANVLTF. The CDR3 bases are TGCGCCAGCAGCCAAGTCGGCTCTGGGGCCAACGTCCTGACTTTC.

The CDR3 is CASSFVGQDWEFF. CDR3 DNA sequence: TGTGCCAGCAGTTTCGTTGGGCAGGATTGGGAGTTCTTC. The chain employs TRBV27 and TRBJ2-1; D is ambiguous. V was shortened by 3 bases and J by 14 bases, with 17 bases between the two germline ends. Germline lookup yields CDR1 MNHEY and CDR2 SMNVEV (reference sequence). This CDR3 has 13 residues.

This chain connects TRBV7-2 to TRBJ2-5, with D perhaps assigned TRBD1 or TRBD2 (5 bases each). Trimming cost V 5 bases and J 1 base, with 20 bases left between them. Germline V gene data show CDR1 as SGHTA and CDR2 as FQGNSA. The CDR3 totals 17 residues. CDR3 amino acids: CASSNPGKLGPQETQYF. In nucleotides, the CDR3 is TGTGCCAGCAGCAACCCGGGGAAGCTGGGGCCCCAAGAGACCCAGTACTTC.

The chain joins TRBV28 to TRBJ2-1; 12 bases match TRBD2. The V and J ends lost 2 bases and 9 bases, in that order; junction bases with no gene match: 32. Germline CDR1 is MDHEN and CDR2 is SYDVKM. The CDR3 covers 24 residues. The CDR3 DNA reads TGTGCCAGCAGTTTACCCCTATCTAGCGGGAGGGCCTATAATACGAGGCTCTCGTGGAGTGAGCAGTTCTTC. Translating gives CASSLPLSSGRAYNTRLSWSEQFF.